The 14 T cell receptor gamma chains presented below share a single source sample, sequenced in a study of gammadelta T cells in human blood. TCRdb ran CATT on the RT-PCR reads. The sample yields approximately 310 gamma-chain clones, roughly 9.8% seen once. The sample was non-Vgamma9Vdelta2 gamma-delta T cells from cord blood. The source of these receptors is a newborn.

To note about this clone: A much larger clone lies one base from this, so it may be a read error. This chain uses TRGV5 with TRGJ1 or TRGJ2. The length of the CDR3 is 11 residues. Germline V CDR1 and CDR2: VINAFY, YDVSNSKD. CDR3 nucleotides: TGTGCCTCCTGGGCGTATTATAAGAAACTCTTT. Encoded protein: CASWAYYKKLF.

This chain connects TRGV8 to TRGJ1 or TRGJ2. The J gene, absent from TCRdb, was called here by matching the DNA to germline. V gave up 2 bases and J gave up 7 bases; unmatched junction bases: 2. The CDR3 consists of 11 residues. Germline V CDR1 and CDR2: VENAVY, YDSYNSRV. CDR3 region: CATWDTYKKLF. In DNA, the CDR3 is TGTGCCACCTGGGATACGTATAAGAAACTCTTT.

By share, this clone ranks as large. The chain is built from TRGV5 and TRGJ1 or TRGJ2. From germline, CDR1 is VINAFY and CDR2 YDVSNSKD. There are 16 residues in the CDR3. J lost 0 bases, V lost 0 bases, and 8 bases had no gene match. The CDR3: CATWDRRNSNYYKKLF. Written as DNA, the CDR3 is TGTGCCACCTGGGACAGGCGGAATTCGAATTATTATAAGAAACTCTTT.

Remarks on this clone: A far larger clone is a single base away, which makes a read error likely. This specimen includes other DNA sequences encoding the same CDR3. The V and J genes are TRGV3 and TRGJ1 or TRGJ2. Germline CDR1 and CDR2: VTNTFY and YDVSTARD (reference sequence). The CDR3 contains 13 residues. V shed 1 base, J shed 5 bases, and the junction held 5 bases outside the gene matches. CDR3 loop: CATWDRQDYKKLF. CDR3 sequence (DNA): TGTGCCACCTGGGACAGACAAGATTATAAGAAACTCTTT.

This clone came up a few times. A much larger clone is a single base away; this may be a read error. Distinct nucleotide sequences in the sample also encode this CDR3. This chain uses TRGV9 with TRGJP. The germline gives CDR1 GITISATS, CDR2 ISYDGTV (reference sequence). The length of the CDR3 is 13 residues. The CDR3 DNA is TGTGCCTTGAAAGAGTTGGGCAAAAAAATCAAGGTGTTT. Protein: CALKELGKKIKVF.

A few counts support this clone. The translation of this DNA and the TCRdb protein of a much larger clone differ at residue 6, probably owing to a read error; the protein shown here is translated from the DNA. This chain joins TRGV4 and TRGJ1 or TRGJ2. The CDR3 length is 13 residues. V was pared by 2 bases and J by 0 bases, with 1 base of the junction left unmatched. Germline V gene data show CDR1 as EGSTGY and CDR2 as YDSYTSSV. The CDR3: CATWDVNYYKKLF. CDR3 DNA: TGTGCCACCTGGGATGTGAATTATTATAAGAAACTCTTT.

There are a few counts of this clone. A single base is all that separates this from a far larger clone, so a read error is likely. The chain combines TRGV4 with TRGJ1 or TRGJ2. There are 11 residues in the CDR3. Per germline, CDR1 EGSTGY and CDR2 YDSYTSSV. V lost 4 bases to trimming and J lost 12 bases; unmatched junction nucleotides: 9. For the CDR3, the DNA is TGTGCCACCTGGGAGGGCATGGGGAAACTCTTT. It is translated as CATWEGMGKLF.

A note on this clone: This is likely an artifact of a read error, given a far larger clone one base away. The chain couples TRGV5 to TRGJP1. Looked up from germline, CDR1 is VINAFY and CDR2 is YDVSNSKD. The CDR3 has 15 amino acids. CDR3 protein: CATWDRPTTGWFKIF. The CDR3 nucleotides read TGTGCCACCTGGGACAGGCCTACCACCGGTTGGTTCAAGATATTT.

This clone appeared a few times. A far larger clone differs by one base, so this is likely a read error. The chain recombines TRGV9 with TRGJP. The CDR3 runs to 15 residues. Germline V gene sequence: CDR1 GITISATS, CDR2 ISYDGTV (reference sequence). CDR3 residues: CALWEVELSKKIKVF. CDR3 coding DNA: TGTGCCTTGTGGGAGGTGGAGTTGAGCAAAAAAATCAAGGTATTT.

This clone occurred a few times. A read error is likely here: a far larger clone is one base away. Additional DNA sequences in this sample encode the identical CDR3. The chain carries TRGV9 and TRGJP1. Germline CDR1 and CDR2: GITISATS and ISYDGTV (reference sequence). Trimming cost V 5 bases and J 0 bases; bases outside gene matches: 9. The CDR3 sequence is 16 residues long. CDR3 protein: CALWAIINTTGWFKIF. CDR3 in DNA: TGTGCCTTGTGGGCCATAATTAATACCACTGGTTGGTTCAAGATATTT.

In its sample, this clone was seen a few times. The protein TCRdb gives is from a much larger clone and does not agree with this DNA's translation at residue 2, likely a read error; the protein shown here comes from the DNA. The chain joins TRGV5 to TRGJP1. From germline, CDR1 is VINAFY and CDR2 YDVSNSKD. The CDR3 loop spans 13 amino acids. The CDR3 protein is CTTWDRPGWFKIF. The CDR3 DNA reads TGTACCACCTGGGACAGGCCTGGTTGGTTCAAGATATTT.

The sample holds a few counts of this clone. This sequence is one base from a far larger clone and is likely a read error. Other DNA sequences in this sample translate to the same CDR3. The chain links TRGV2 to TRGJP2. Germline V gene sequence: CDR1 EGSNGY, CDR2 YDSYNSKV. The CDR3 is 17 amino acids. CDR3 amino acids: CATWDGPRVSSDWIKTF. CDR3 coding DNA: TGTGCCACCTGGGACGGGCCGCGTGTAAGTAGTGATTGGATCAAGACGTTC.

Sample share makes this clone large. The V call is TRGV4, the J call TRGJ1 or TRGJ2. The trim removed 1 base at V and 5 bases at J, leaving 5 bases unmatched. The V gene's germline CDR1 is EGSTGY and CDR2 YDSYTSSV. The CDR3 spans 13 residues. The CDR3 here is CATWDGMHYKKLF. In nucleotides, the CDR3 is TGTGCCACCTGGGATGGTATGCATTATAAGAAACTCTTT.

In its sample, this clone is large. The chain recombines TRGV2 with TRGJ1 or TRGJ2. CDR1 EGSNGY and CDR2 YDSYNSKV come from the germline V gene. The CDR3 length is 12 residues. V lost 1 base, J lost 8 bases, and 5 bases stayed unmatched. The CDR3 bases are TGTGCCACCTGGGACGGTTCTCATAAGAAACTCTTT. It encodes CATWDGSHKKLF.